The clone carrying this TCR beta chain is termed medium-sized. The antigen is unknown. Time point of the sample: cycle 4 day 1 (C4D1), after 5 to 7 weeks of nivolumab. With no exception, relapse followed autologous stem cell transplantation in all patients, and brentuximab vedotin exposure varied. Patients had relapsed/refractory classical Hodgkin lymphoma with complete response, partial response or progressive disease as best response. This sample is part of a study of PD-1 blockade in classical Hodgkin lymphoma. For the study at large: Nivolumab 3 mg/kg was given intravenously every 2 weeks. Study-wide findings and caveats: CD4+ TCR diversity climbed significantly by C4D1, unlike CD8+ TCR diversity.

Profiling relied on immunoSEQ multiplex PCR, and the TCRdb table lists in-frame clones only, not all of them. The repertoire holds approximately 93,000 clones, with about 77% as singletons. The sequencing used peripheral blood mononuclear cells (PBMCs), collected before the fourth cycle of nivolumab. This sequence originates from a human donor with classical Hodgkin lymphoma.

This CDR3 is CASRGGILYNSPLHF. The CDR3 DNA reads TGTGCCAGCAGGGGGGGAATTTTGTATAATTCACCCCTCCACTTT. The rearrangement links TRBV2 to TRBJ1-6; weak D call: TRBD1 (5 bases). The CDR3 extends over 15 amino acids. The V gene's germline CDR1 is SNHLY and CDR2 FYNNEI. V gave up 6 bases and J gave up 4 bases, with 13 bases separating them.